There are many counts of the clone carrying this T cell receptor beta chain. Its matching antigen is unknown. Individual cDNA molecules each carried unique molecular identifiers attached by the library. Each CDR3 protein gets one entry after TCRdb re-called the RACE reads with MiXCR. The sample contains about 84,000 distinct CDR3 sequences, roughly 10% of which appear only once. The sample comes from a study of human T cells and chemical hapten exposure. Broader study findings: High-frequency TCRs, those above 1 in 1000, stayed the same after DPC sensitization.

This CDR3 is built from 12 residues. CDR1 is MNHNS, CDR2 SASEGT, per germline. V was pared by 8 bases and J by 5 bases, with 12 bases between. Time point indicated: patch test 3, about 24 weeks after DPC sensitization. Treatment meaning: therapeutic diphenylcyclopropenone sensitization with weekly scalp DPC. Alopecia patients, 18 to 70 years old and DPC-suitable, served as donors. This chain joins TRBV6-1 and TRBJ2-5, with D possibly being TRBD1 or TRBD2 (5 bases each). The sequencing here drew on whole blood, taken in connection with sensitization to the hapten diphenylcyclopropenone (DPC). The sequence was obtained from a woman aged 45-60 years with alopecia areata. Some clones in this sample may be carry-over from other donors' samples. The chain's CDR3 is CASARDGETQYF. The CDR3 DNA follows: TGTGCCAGCGCGAGGGACGGGGAGACCCAGTACTTC.